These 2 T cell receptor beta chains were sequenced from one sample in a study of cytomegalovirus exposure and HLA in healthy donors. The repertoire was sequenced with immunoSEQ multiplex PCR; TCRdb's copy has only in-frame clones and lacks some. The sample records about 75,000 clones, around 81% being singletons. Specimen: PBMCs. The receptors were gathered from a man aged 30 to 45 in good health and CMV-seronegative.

CDR3 amino acids: CASSLQLNTEAFF. CDR3 bases: TGTGCCAGCAGCTTACAGTTGAACACTGAAGCTTTCTTT. The gene calls are TRBV11-3 and TRBJ1-1; D is unresolved. V gave up 2 bases and J gave up 0 bases, with 4 bases separating them. This CDR3 comprises 13 residues. Germline CDR1 reads SGHNT; CDR2 reads YENEEA.

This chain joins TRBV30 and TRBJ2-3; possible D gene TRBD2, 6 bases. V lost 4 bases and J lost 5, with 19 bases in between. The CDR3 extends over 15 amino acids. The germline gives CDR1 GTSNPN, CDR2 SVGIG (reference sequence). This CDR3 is CAWTTRRGPGDTQYF. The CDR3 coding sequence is TGTGCCTGGACAACGCGGCGGGGTCCCGGAGATACGCAGTATTTT.